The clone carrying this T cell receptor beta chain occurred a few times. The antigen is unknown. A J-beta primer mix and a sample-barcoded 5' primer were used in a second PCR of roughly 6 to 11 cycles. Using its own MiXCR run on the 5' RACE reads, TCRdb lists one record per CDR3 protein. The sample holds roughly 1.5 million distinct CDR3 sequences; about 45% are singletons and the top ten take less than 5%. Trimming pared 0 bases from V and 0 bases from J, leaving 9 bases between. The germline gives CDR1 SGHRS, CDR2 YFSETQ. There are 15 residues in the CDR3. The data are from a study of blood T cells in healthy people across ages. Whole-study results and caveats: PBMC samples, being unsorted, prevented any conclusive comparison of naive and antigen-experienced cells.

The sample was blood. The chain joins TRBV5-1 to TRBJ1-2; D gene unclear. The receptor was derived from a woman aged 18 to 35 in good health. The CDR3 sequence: CASSLEGAPNYGYTF. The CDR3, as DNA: TGCGCCAGCAGCTTGGAAGGCGCGCCTAACTATGGCTACACCTTC.